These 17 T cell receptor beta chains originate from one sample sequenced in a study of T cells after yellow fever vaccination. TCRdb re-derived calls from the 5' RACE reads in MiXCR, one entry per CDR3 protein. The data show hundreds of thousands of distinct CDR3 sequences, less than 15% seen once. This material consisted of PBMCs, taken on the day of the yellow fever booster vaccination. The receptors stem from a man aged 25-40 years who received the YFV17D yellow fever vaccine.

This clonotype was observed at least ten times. The CDR3 sequence is CASSFIAGEVQELFF. The CDR3 DNA follows: TGTGCCAGCAGCTTTATAGCGGGAGAAGTGCAAGAGCTGTTTTTT. The V call is TRBV5-5, the J call TRBJ2-2, with TRBD2 matching 9 bases. The junction had 10 bases not matched to a gene; V was cut back by 2 bases and J by 11 bases. This CDR3 comprises 15 residues. Germline V lookup: CDR1 SGHKS, CDR2 YYEKEE (reference sequence).

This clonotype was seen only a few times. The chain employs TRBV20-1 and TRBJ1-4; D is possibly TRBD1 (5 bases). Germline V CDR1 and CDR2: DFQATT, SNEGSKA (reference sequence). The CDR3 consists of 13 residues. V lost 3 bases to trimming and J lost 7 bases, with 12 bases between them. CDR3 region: CSASGGTSEKLFF. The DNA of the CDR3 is TGCAGTGCTAGTGGGGGGACCTCTGAAAAACTGTTTTTT.

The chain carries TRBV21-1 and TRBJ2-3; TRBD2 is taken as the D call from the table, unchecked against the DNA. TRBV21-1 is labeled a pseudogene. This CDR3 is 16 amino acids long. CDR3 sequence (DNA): TGTGCCACGCCGCGGGAGAAGGAAATGGTTACAGATACGCAGTATTTT. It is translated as CATPREKEMVTDTQYF.

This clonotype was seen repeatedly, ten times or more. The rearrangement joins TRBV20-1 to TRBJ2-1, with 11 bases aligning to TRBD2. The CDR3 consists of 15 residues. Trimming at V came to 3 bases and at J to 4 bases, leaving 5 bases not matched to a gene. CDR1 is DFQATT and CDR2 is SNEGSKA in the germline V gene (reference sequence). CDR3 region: CSASLLAGVYNEQFF. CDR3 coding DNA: TGCAGTGCTAGCCTACTAGCGGGAGTGTACAATGAGCAGTTCTTC.

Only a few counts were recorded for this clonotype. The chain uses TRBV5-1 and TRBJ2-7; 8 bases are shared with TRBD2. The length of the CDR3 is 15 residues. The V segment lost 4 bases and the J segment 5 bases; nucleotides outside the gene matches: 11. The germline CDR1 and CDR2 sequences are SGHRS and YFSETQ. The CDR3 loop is CASSPPSGGPDEQYF. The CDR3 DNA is TGCGCCAGCAGCCCCCCTTCGGGAGGGCCGGACGAGCAGTACTTC.

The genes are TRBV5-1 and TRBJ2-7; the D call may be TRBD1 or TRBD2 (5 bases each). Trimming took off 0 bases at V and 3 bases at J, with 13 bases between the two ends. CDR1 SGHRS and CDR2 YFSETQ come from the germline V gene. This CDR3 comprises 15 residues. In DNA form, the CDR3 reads TGCGCCAGCAGCTTGGGAGGTAGGGGAGACTACGAGCAGTACTTC. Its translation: CASSLGGRGDYEQYF.

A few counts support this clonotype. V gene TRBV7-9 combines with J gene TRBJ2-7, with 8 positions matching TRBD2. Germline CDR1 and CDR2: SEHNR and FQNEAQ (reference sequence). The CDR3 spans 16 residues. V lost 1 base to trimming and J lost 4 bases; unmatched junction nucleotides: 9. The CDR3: CASSLGREGLIYEQYF. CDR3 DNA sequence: TGTGCCAGCAGCTTAGGACGGGAGGGCCTGATATACGAGCAGTACTTC.

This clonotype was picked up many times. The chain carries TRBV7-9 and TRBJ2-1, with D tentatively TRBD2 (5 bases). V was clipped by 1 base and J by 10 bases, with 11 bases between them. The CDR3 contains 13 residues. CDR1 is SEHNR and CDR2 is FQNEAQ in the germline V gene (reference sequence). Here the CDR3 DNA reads TGTGCCAGCAGCTTAGGACTATATGGAGAGCAGTTCTTC. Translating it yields CASSLGLYGEQFF.

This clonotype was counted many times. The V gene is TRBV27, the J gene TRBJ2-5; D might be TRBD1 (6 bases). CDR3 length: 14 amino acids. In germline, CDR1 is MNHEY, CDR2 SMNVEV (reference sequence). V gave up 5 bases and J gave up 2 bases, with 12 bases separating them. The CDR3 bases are TGTGCCAGCAGTCACCAGGGGCGGCAAGAGACCCAGTACTTC. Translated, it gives CASSHQGRQETQYF.

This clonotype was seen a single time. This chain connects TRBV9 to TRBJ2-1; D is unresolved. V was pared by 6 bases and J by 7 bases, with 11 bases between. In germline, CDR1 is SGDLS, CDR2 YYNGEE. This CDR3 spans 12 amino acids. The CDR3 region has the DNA TGTGCCAGCAATACCGATCGGAATGAGCAGTTCTTC. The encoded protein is CASNTDRNEQFF. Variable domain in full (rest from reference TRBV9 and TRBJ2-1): DSGVTQTPKHLITATGQRVTLRCSPRSGDLSVYWYQQSLDQGLQFLIQYYNGEERAKGNILERFSAQQFPDLHSELNLSSLELGDSALYFCASNTDRNEQFFGPGTRLTVL.

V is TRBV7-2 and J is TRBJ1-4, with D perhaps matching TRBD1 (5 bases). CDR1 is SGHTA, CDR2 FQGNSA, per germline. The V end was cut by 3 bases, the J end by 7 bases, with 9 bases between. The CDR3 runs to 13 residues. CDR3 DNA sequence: TGTGCCAGCAGCTTGGGGGGGGGTGAAAAACTGTTTTTT. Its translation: CASSLGGGEKLFF.

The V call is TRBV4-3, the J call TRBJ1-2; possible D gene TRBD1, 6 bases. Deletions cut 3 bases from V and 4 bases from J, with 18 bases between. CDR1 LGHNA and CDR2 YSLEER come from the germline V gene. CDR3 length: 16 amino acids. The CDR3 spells CASSHSRGGLGYGYTF. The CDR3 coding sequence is TGCGCCAGCAGCCACTCTCGAGGGGGACTCGGCTATGGCTACACCTTC.

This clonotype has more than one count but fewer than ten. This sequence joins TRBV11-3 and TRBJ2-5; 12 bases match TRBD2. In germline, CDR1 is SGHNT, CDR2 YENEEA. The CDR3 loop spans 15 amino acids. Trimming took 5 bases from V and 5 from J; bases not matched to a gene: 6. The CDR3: CASSPTSGSGETQYF. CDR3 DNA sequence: TGTGCCAGCAGCCCGACTAGCGGGAGTGGCGAGACCCAGTACTTC.

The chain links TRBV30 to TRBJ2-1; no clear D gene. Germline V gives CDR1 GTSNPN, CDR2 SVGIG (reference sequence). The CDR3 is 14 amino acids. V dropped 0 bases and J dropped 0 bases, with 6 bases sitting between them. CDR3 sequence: CAWSVFSSYNEQFF. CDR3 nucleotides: TGTGCCTGGAGTGTGTTTAGCTCCTACAATGAGCAGTTCTTC.

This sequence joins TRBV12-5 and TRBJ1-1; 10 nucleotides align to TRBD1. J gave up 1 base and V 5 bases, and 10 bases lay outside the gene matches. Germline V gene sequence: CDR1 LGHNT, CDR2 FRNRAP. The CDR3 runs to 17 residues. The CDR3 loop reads CASGPRDRGGENTEAFF. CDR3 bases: TGTGCTAGTGGTCCTAGGGACAGGGGAGGGGAGAACACTGAAGCTTTCTTT.

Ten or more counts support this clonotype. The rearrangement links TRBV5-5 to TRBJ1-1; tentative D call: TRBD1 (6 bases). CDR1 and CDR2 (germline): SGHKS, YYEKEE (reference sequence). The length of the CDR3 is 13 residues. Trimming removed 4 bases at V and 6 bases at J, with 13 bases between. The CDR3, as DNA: TGTGCCAGCAGCCCAGGGGTTTCCGCTGAAGCTTTCTTT. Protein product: CASSPGVSAEAFF. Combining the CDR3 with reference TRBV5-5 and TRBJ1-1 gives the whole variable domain DAGVTQSPTHLIKTRGQQVTLRCSPISGHKSVSWYQQVLGQGPQFIFQYYEKEERGRGNFPDRFSARQFPNYSSELNVNALLLGDSALYLCASSPGVSAEAFFGQGTRLTVV.

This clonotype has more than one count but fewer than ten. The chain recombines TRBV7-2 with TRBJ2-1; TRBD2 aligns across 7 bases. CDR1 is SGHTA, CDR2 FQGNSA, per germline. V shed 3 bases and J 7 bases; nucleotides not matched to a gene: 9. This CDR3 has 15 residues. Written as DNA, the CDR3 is TGTGCCAGCAGCTTTGGGGGGAGGGCCAGGAATGAGCAGTTCTTC. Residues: CASSFGGRARNEQFF.